These T cell receptor beta chains were read from a single sample in a study of blood T cell repertoires in COVID-19. TCRdb keeps only in-frame clones here, not all; method: immunoSEQ multiplex PCR. The sample gives 45,000 to 60,000 clones, about 86% of which show up once; 12% is in the top ten. The sequencing sample was made of peripheral blood. These TCRs come from a man aged 65 to 85 with active COVID-19. The CDR3 runs from the conserved cysteine through the conserved F or W. The D gene is left open where the match is weak. Only some rows state a clone size, as once, few, many or a class for expanded clones.

abundance	v_gene	d_gene	len	j_gene	CDR3nt	CDR3aa
-	TRBV11-3	TRBD1	14	TRBJ1-2	TGTGCCAGCAGTTCCGGACAGGGCCTCTATGGCTACACCTTC	CASSSGQGLYGYTF
medium-sized	TRBV25-1	-	13	TRBJ2-7	TGTGCCAGCAGTGAGGTCGGGACCTACGAGCAGTACTTC	CASSEVGTYEQYF
-	TRBV5-6	TRBD2	15	TRBJ2-1	TGTGCCAGCAGCTCGACTAGCGGGGGGCCAGGGGAGCAGTTCTTC	CASSSTSGGPGEQFF
-	TRBV5-1	-	15	TRBJ1-1	TGCGCCAGCAGCTTGGTCCCAGGTTGGAACACTGAAGCTTTCTTT	CASSLVPGWNTEAFF
-	TRBV19	-	13	TRBJ1-1	TGTGCCAGTAGTATCCCCCCCGTCGGGGGGGCTTTCTTT	CASSIPPVGGAFF
-	TRBV5-6	TRBD1	14	TRBJ1-1	TGTGCCAGCAGCAAAAGACAGGGTCGGACTGAAGCTTTCTTT	CASSKRQGRTEAFF
-	TRBV5-4	TRBD1	15	TRBJ2-1	TGTGCCAGCAGCTCAGGGGGACAGGGGAACAATGAGCAGTTCTTC	CASSSGGQGNNEQFF
-	TRBV27	-	15	TRBJ1-5	TGTGCCAGCAGTTTGGCGCAGGGTCCCAATCAGCCCCAGCATTTT	CASSLAQGPNQPQHF
-	TRBV3-1/TRBV3-2	TRBD1	15	TRBJ1-3	TGTGCCAGCAGCCCGACAGGGAGCTCTGGAAACACCATATATTTT	CASSPTGSSGNTIYF
-	TRBV7-9	-	14	TRBJ1-4	TGTGCCAGCAGCTTAATGGGGGCTGGGGAAAAACTGTTTTTT	CASSLMGAGEKLFF
-	TRBV6-6	-	13	TRBJ2-7	TGTGCCAGCTCCGGTCGGGGGTGGAACGAGCAGTACTTC	CASSGRGWNEQYF
-	TRBV5-1	-	14	TRBJ2-7	TGCGCCAGCAGTCCGGACAGCGTAGCCTACGAGCAGTACTTC	CASSPDSVAYEQYF
-	TRBV5-1	-	16	TRBJ1-6	TGCGCCAGCAGCTTGGGGGTCGGGTTTTATAATTCACCCCTCCACTTT	CASSLGVGFYNSPLHF
-	TRBV7-2	TRBD1	14	TRBJ1-1	TGTGCCAGCAGCTTATACAGGGGGAGCACTGAAGCTTTCTTT	CASSLYRGSTEAFF
-	TRBV7-4	TRBD1	14	TRBJ1-1	TGTGCCAGAAGATCTTGGGGACAGCCCACTGAAGCTTTCTTT	CARRSWGQPTEAFF
-	TRBV2	TRBD1	14	TRBJ1-2	TGTGCCAGCACACAGGGGCAGACTAACTATGGCTACACCTTC	CASTQGQTNYGYTF
-	TRBV5-4	TRBD1	16	TRBJ1-1	TGTGCCAGCGGTGCAGGGGGCGATGACCTAAACACTGAAGCTTTCTTT	CASGAGGDDLNTEAFF
-	TRBV19	-	13	TRBJ1-1	TGTGCCAGTAGTCCTCTAGGCGGCCAGGAAGCTTTCTTT	CASSPLGGQEAFF
-	TRBV11-2	-	18	TRBJ1-1	TGTGCCAGCAGCCCAGCCCAGGGGCGTGGATTGGTGAACACTGAAGCTTTCTTT	CASSPAQGRGLVNTEAFF
-	TRBV19	TRBD2	15	TRBJ2-3	TGTGCCAGTAGCATGAGCGGGGGGTTTTCAGATACGCAGTATTTT	CASSMSGGFSDTQYF
-	TRBV4-2	TRBD2	17	TRBJ2-3	TGTGCCAGCAGCCAAGCCTCGGCGGGGGGGCGTGCAGATACGCAGTATTTT	CASSQASAGGRADTQYF
-	TRBV11-3	-	14	TRBJ1-3	TGTGCCAGCAGCGCCGGGGGTGGAGGAAACACCATATATTTT	CASSAGGGGNTIYF
-	TRBV25-1	-	13	TRBJ1-4	TGTGCCAGCAGTACGGGGAGGGTTGAAAAACTGTTTTTT	CASSTGRVEKLFF
-	TRBV18	-	16	TRBJ1-3	TGTGCCAGCTCACCACCGAGTTTCGCCAATAGAAACACCATATATTTT	CASSPPSFANRNTIYF
few	TRBV9	-	14	TRBJ2-2	TGTGCCAGCAGCGTAGTCAGAAATTCCGGGGAGCTGTTTTTT	CASSVVRNSGELFF
-	TRBV5-1	TRBD2	16	TRBJ2-1	TGCGCCAGCAGCCTATCAGCGGGGGATCTCTACAATGAGCAGTTCTTC	CASSLSAGDLYNEQFF
few	TRBV6-1	TRBD2	15	TRBJ2-1	TGTGCCAGCAGTGAAGTAGCGGGGGGGTACAATGAGCAGTTCTTC	CASSEVAGGYNEQFF
few	TRBV5-1	TRBD1	15	TRBJ1-6	TGCGCCAGCAGCCCGCGACAGGGCAGAACTTCACCCCTCCACTTT	CASSPRQGRTSPLHF
-	TRBV7-9	-	16	TRBJ2-3	TGTGCCAGCAGCCCCGGACTGGGGTGGGACACAGATACGCAGTATTTT	CASSPGLGWDTDTQYF
-	TRBV11-3	TRBD1	20	TRBJ1-6	TGTGCCAGCAGCTTATGGGACAGGGGGTACGGAAAGTCCTATAATTCACCCCTCCACTTT	CASSLWDRGYGKSYNSPLHF
-	TRBV7-8	-	15	TRBJ1-5	TGTGCCAGCAGCTTAGCGGGAGGGGCCGCTCAGCCCCAGCATTTT	CASSLAGGAAQPQHF
-	TRBV11-1	-	15	TRBJ2-3	TGTGCCAGCAGCTTAGTCCCTGACAGTGGGTATACGCAGTATTTT	CASSLVPDSGYTQYF
-	TRBV9	-	14	TRBJ2-3	TGTGCCAGCAGCGTGGGGGGGCAGGGAGATACGCAGTATTTT	CASSVGGQGDTQYF
-	TRBV6-5	TRBD2	15	TRBJ2-5	TGTGCCAGCAGCTCTACTAGCGGGGCTGGGGAGACCCAGTACTTC	CASSSTSGAGETQYF
-	TRBV5-1	-	14	TRBJ2-5	TGCGCCAGCAGCCGTTGGGGCCTCCAAGAGACCCAGTACTTC	CASSRWGLQETQYF
-	TRBV7-6	-	13	TRBJ1-4	TGTGCCAGCATGGGTCAGGGAACTGAAAAACTGTTTTTT	CASMGQGTEKLFF
-	TRBV2	TRBD1	14	TRBJ2-7	TGTGCCAGCTGGGAGACAGGGAGCTCCTACGAGCAGTACTTC	CASWETGSSYEQYF
-	TRBV10-3	-	15	TRBJ1-4	TGTGCCATCAGTGGTAGGATGGGGCTTAATGAAAAACTGTTTTTT	CAISGRMGLNEKLFF
-	TRBV11-3	TRBD1	13	TRBJ1-1	TGTGCCAGCAACGGGCAGGGGGCTACTGAAGCTTTCTTT	CASNGQGATEAFF
-	TRBV4-3	TRBD2	15	TRBJ2-3	TGCGCCAGCAGCTCTCCGACTAGCGGGGCAGATACGCAGTATTTT	CASSSPTSGADTQYF
once	TRBV7-6	TRBD1	16	TRBJ2-7	TGTGCCAGCAGCTTAGGGCCCCGACAGGGGCGCGACGAGCAGTACTTC	CASSLGPRQGRDEQYF
-	TRBV21-1	-	17	TRBJ2-6	TGTCCCAGCAGCAATGGGGCGGGGGGATCTGGGGCCAACGTCCTGACTTTC	CPSSNGAGGSGANVLTF
-	TRBV5-1	-	16	TRBJ2-2	TGCGCCAGCACCCCCATCGGGGGGCAGAGCACCGGGGAGCTGTTTTTT	CASTPIGGQSTGELFF
-	TRBV6-1	-	16	TRBJ2-1	TGTGCCAGCAGTGAAGAGGGGGGGTTTTTGAGCAATGAGCAGTTCTTC	CASSEEGGFLSNEQFF
once	TRBV9	TRBD2	17	TRBJ2-1	TGTGCCAGCAGCGTAGGGTGGACTAGCGGGGGGGCAGGGGAGCAGTTCTTC	CASSVGWTSGGAGEQFF
-	TRBV18	TRBD2	15	TRBJ2-5	TGTGCCAGCTCACTAGCGGGGGGCCTACAAGAGACCCAGTACTTC	CASSLAGGLQETQYF
many	TRBV9	TRBD1	13	TRBJ1-2	TGTGCCAGCAGCGGAACAGGGGGCGATGGCTACACCTTC	CASSGTGGDGYTF
-	TRBV18	TRBD2	17	TRBJ2-3	TGTGCCAGCTCACCGGCCCGGGGTAGCGGGGATACAGATACGCAGTATTTT	CASSPARGSGDTDTQYF
-	TRBV11-3	TRBD2	12	TRBJ2-2	TGTGCCAGCAGCCCTAGCGGGGGGCCGCTGTTTTTT	CASSPSGGPLFF
-	TRBV5-6	-	15	TRBJ1-1	TGTGCCAGCAGCTTGGCCCCGAGCATGAACACTGAAGCTTTCTTT	CASSLAPSMNTEAFF
once	TRBV24-1	-	14	TRBJ2-7	TGTGCCTCTAAGGGCAGGGGAGTTTTCTACGAGCAGTACTTC	CASKGRGVFYEQYF
-	TRBV19	-	14	TRBJ1-1	TGTGCCAGTAGTTCGACAGGCCTGAACACTGAAGCTTTCTTT	CASSSTGLNTEAFF